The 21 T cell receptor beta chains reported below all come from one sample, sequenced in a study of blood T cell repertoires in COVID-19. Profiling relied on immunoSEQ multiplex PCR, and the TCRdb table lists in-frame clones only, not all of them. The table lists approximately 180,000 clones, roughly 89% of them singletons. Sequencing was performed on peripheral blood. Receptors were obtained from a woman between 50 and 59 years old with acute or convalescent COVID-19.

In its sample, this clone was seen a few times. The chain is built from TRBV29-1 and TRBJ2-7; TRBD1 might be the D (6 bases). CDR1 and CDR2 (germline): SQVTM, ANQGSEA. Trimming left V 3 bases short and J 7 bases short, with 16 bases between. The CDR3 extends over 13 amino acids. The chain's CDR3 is CSVEGQGTREQYF. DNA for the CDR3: TGCAGCGTTGAGGGCCAGGGGACGCGGGAGCAGTACTTC.

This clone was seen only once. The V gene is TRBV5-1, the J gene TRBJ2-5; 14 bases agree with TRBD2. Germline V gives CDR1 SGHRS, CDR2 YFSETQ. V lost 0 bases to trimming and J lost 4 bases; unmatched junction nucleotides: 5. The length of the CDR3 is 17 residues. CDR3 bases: TGCGCCAGCAGCTTGGGGGGACTAGCGGGAGTCGGAGAGACCCAGTACTTC. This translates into CASSLGGLAGVGETQYF.

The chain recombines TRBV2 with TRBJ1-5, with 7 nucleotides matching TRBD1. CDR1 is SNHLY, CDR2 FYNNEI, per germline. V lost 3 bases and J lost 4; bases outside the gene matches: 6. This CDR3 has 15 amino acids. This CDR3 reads CASSELGQINQPQHF. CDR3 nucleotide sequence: TGTGCCAGCAGTGAGTTGGGACAGATTAATCAGCCCCAGCATTTT.

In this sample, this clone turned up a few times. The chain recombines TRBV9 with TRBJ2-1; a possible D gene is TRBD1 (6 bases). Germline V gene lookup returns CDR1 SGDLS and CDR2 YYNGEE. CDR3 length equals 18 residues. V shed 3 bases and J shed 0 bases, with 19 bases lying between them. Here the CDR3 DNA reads TGTGCCAGCAGCGGAGCTCCGGGACAACCGAGCTCCTACAATGAGCAGTTCTTC. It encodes CASSGAPGQPSSYNEQFF.

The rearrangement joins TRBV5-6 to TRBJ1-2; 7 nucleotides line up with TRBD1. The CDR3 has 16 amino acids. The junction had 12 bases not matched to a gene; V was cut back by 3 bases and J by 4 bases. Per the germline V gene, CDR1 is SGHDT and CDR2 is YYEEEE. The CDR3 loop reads CASSSRTGMLGYGYTF. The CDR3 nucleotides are TGTGCCAGCAGCTCCAGGACAGGAATGCTGGGCTATGGCTACACCTTC.

The chain's CDR3 is CASSRLAGGPYEQYF. CDR3 DNA: TGTGCCAGCAGTAGACTAGCGGGAGGCCCCTACGAGCAGTACTTC. This chain joins TRBV6-5 and TRBJ2-7; 13 nucleotides align to TRBD2. V was pared by 5 bases and J by 2 bases, with 3 bases of the junction left unmatched. The CDR3 length is 15 residues. The germline gives CDR1 MNHEY, CDR2 SVGAGI.

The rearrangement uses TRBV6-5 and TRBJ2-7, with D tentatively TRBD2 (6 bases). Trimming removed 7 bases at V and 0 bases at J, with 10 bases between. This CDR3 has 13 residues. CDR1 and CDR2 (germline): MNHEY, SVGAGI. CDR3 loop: CASKSGFSYEQYF. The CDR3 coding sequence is TGTGCCAGCAAGAGCGGGTTCTCCTACGAGCAGTACTTC.

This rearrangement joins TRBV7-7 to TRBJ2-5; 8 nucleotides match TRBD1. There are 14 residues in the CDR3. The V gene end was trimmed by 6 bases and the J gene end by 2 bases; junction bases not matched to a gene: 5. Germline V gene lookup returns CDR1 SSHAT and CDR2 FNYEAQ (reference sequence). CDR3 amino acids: CASSRTGRQETQYF. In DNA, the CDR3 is TGTGCCAGCAGTCGGACAGGGAGGCAAGAGACCCAGTACTTC.

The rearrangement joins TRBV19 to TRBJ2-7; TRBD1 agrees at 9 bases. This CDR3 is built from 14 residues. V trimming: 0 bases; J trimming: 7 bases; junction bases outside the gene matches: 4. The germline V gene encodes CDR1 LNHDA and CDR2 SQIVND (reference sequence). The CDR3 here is CASSIDGQGREQYF. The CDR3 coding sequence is TGTGCCAGTAGTATAGACGGACAGGGGCGGGAGCAGTACTTC.

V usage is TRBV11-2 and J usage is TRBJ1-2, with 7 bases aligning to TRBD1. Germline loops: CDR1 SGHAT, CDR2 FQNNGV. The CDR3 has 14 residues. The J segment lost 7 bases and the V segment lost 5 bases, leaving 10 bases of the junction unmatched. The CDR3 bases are TGTGCCAGCAGCAAAAGGACAGGAGACACTGGCTACACCTTC. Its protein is CASSKRTGDTGYTF.

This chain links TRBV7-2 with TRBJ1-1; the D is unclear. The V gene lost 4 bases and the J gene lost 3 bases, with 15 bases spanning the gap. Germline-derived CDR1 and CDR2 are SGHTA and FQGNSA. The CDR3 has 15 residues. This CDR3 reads CASSYGRSWDTEAFF. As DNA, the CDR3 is TGTGCCAGCAGCTACGGAAGGAGTTGGGACACTGAAGCTTTCTTT.

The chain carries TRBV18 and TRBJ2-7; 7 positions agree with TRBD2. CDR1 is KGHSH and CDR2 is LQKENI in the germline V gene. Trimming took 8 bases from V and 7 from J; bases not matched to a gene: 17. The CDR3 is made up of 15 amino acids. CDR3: CASDTTAGVVDEQYF. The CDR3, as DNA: TGTGCCAGCGACACGACGGCGGGGGTGGTGGATGAGCAGTACTTC.

DNA of the CDR3: TGTGCCAGCAGCTTTTTGGGCGGGCAAGAGACCCAGTACTTC. Amino acid sequence: CASSFLGGQETQYF. The rearrangement uses TRBV5-5 and TRBJ2-5, with a tentative D call TRBD2 (5 bases). The CDR3 runs 14 residues. With 2 bases removed from V and 2 bases from J, the gap between germline ends came to 10 bases. Germline loops: CDR1 SGHKS, CDR2 YYEKEE (reference sequence).

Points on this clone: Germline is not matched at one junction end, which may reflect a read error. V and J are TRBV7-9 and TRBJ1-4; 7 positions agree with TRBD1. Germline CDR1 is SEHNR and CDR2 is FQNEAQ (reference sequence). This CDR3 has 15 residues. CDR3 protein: CASSLGGLVNEKLFF. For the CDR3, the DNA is TGTGCCAGCAGTTTAGGGGGCCTTGTTAATGAAAAACTGTTTTTT.

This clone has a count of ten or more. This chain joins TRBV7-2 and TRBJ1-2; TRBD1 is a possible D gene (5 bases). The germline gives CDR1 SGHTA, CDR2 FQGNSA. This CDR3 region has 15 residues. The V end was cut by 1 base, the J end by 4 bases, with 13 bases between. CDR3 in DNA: TGTGCCAGCAGCTTAGATCTCGGCAGGGCCTATGGCTACACCTTC. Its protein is CASSLDLGRAYGYTF.

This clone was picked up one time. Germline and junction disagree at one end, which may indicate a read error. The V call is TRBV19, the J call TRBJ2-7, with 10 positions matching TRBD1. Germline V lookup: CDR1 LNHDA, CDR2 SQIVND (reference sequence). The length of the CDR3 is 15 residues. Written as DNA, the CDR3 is TGTGCCAGTACCCACGTAGGACAGGGGGTCCGGCCGCTGACCTTC. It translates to CASTHVGQGVRPLTF.

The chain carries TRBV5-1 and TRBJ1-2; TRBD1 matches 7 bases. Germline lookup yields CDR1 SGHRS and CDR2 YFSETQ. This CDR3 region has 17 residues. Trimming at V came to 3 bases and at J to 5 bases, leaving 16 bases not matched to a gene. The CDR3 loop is CASSWDRALPTSYGYTF. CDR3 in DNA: TGCGCCAGCAGCTGGGACAGAGCTCTGCCTACTAGTTATGGCTACACCTTC.

The CDR3 sequence is CASSRGGELFF. For the CDR3, the DNA is TGTGCCAGCAGCCGGGGCGGGGAGCTGTTTTTT. The V and J genes are TRBV6-6 and TRBJ2-2; D possibly corresponds to TRBD2 (5 bases). V lost 6 bases to trimming and J lost 7 bases, with 6 bases between them. The CDR3 runs to 11 residues. Germline CDR1 is MNHNY and CDR2 is SVGAGI (reference sequence).

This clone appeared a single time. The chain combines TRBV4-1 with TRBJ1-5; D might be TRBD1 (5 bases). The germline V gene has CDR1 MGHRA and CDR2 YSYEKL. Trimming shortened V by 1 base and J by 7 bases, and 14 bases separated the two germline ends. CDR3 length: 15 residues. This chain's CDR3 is CASSQVRGDSQPQHF. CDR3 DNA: TGCGCCAGCAGCCAAGTCCGGGGGGACTCCCAGCCCCAGCATTTT.

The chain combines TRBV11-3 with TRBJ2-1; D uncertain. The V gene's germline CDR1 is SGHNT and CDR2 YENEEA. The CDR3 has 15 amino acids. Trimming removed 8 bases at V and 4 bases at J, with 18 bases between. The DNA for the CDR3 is TGTGCCAGCTCCTCTGGCGGAGCTACGTACAATGAGCAGTTCTTC. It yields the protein CASSSGGATYNEQFF.

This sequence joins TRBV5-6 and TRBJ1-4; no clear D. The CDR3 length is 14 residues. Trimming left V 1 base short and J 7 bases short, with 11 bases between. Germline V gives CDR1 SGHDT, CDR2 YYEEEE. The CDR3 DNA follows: TGTGCCAGCAGCTTGACCAACCTAGGTGAAAAACTGTTTTTT. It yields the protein CASSLTNLGEKLFF.